The present entry profiles one T cell receptor beta chain with its context. A junction boundary mismatches the germline segment, possibly from a read error. As CD8+CD4-CCR7+CD45RA+ cells, naive CD8 T cells were sorted. The sample is drawn from a study of molecular identifiers for immune sequencing clone quantification. Methods described previously were used for bulk TCR libraries, and listed TCR primers were applied. A single record per CDR3 protein comes from TCRdb applying MiXCR to the PCR reads. The table has around 54,000 distinct CDR3 sequences, around 27% seen once. CDR1 is LGHNA, CDR2 YSLEER, per germline. The CDR3 runs to 14 residues.

Sequenced sample: naive CD8+ T cells from blood, with Jurkat cell RNA spiked in. This sample's subset: FACS-sorted CD8+CD4-CCR7+CD45RA+ naive T cells. The chain combines TRBV4-3 with TRBJ1-5; D ambiguous. The source is a human donor in good health. Some libraries in this study had Jurkat cell RNA spiked in. CDR3 DNA sequence: TGCGCCAGCAGCCCCGGACCCGGCAATCAGCCCCCGCATTTT. Its protein is CASSPGPGNQPPHF.